The rows below give T cell receptor beta chains drawn from one sample of a study of CD8 T cell repertoires and HIV-1 epitope variants. Which antigens these TCRs recognize remains unknown. TCRdb's table, derived via immunoSEQ multiplex PCR, lists solely in-frame clones and lacks some. The data contain 5,500 to 6,000 clones, 64% of them seen just once; the ten biggest clones take up 44%. The material sequenced was cultured CD8+ T cells derived from PBMCs. The source of these receptors is a male donor with HIV. The CDR3 runs from the conserved cysteine through the conserved F or W. D genes are given only for firm matches. Clone size is stated in some rows and not others, as once, few, many or a class when expanded.

>.|TRBV30|TRBJ1-2|few
CAWSVVERNGYTF
TGTGCCTGGAGTGTAGTTGAGAGAAATGGCTACACCTTC
>.|TRBV28|TRBJ2-7|.
CASSPRSFSYEQYF
TGTGCCAGCAGTCCCCGGTCCTTCTCCTACGAGCAGTACTTC
>.|TRBV13|TRBJ1-2|once
CASSFVGSGAYGYTF
TGTGCCAGCAGCTTCGTAGGGTCTGGAGCTTATGGCTACACCTTC
>TRBD1|TRBV19|TRBJ2-2|.
CASRTEQGAGGELFF
TGTGCCAGTAGAACAGAGCAGGGGGCCGGCGGGGAGCTGTTTTTT
>.|TRBV27|TRBJ1-5|few
CASSLRGLQYSNQPQHF
TGTGCCAGCAGTTTAAGGGGACTACAATATAGCAATCAGCCCCAGCATTTT
>TRBD2|TRBV6-1|TRBJ2-5|.
CASSLAGGPWETQYF
TGTGCCAGCAGCCTAGCGGGAGGGCCGTGGGAGACCCAGTACTTC
>.|TRBV7-9|TRBJ1-5|.
CASSLGQSNQPQHF
TGTGCCAGCAGCTTAGGACAGTCCAATCAGCCCCAGCATTTT
>TRBD1|TRBV13|TRBJ2-3|.
CASSLPGQGSVSQYF
TGTGCCAGCAGCCTTCCGGGACAGGGCTCCGTTTCCCAGTATTTT
>.|TRBV27|TRBJ2-7|.
CASSFSGEGSYEQYF
TGTGCCAGCAGTTTTAGCGGAGAGGGCTCCTACGAGCAGTACTTC
>TRBD2|TRBV7-8|TRBJ2-3|.
CASSKRAGGGRDTDTQYF
TGTGCCAGCAGCAAGAGGGCCGGCGGCGGGAGGGACACAGATACGCAGTATTTT
>.|TRBV28|TRBJ2-5|.
CASPSDAYQETQYF
TGTGCCAGCCCATCCGATGCGTACCAAGAGACCCAGTACTTC
>.|TRBV7-2|TRBJ2-7|few
CASSLDWAYEQYF
TGTGCCAGCAGCTTAGACTGGGCCTACGAGCAGTACTTC
>.|TRBV5-4|TRBJ2-1|.
CASSSSRGNEQFF
TGTGCCAGCAGCTCCTCTAGGGGCAATGAGCAGTTCTTC
>TRBD2|TRBV28|TRBJ2-3|.
CASSFSLAGGITDTQYF
TGTGCCAGCAGTTTTTCCCTAGCGGGGGGCATCACAGATACGCAGTATTTT
>TRBD1|TRBV9|TRBJ2-1|.
CASSAGQEYNEQFF
TGTGCCAGCAGCGCGGGACAGGAGTACAATGAGCAGTTCTTC
>.|TRBV28|TRBJ2-5|.
CASTASGWQETQYF
TGTGCCAGCACGGCAAGCGGGTGGCAAGAGACCCAGTACTTC
>.|TRBV27|TRBJ1-1|.
CASSLTGRNTEAFF
TGTGCCAGCAGTTTAACCGGACGGAACACTGAAGCTTTCTTT
>.|TRBV5-6|TRBJ2-5|.
CASSLAPNGQETQYF
TGTGCCAGCAGCTTGGCGCCAAACGGACAAGAGACCCAGTACTTC
>.|TRBV7-2|TRBJ1-6|.
CASSFGVNASPLHF
TGTGCCAGCAGCTTCGGGGTCAACGCTTCACCCCTCCACTTT
>.|TRBV19|TRBJ1-5|.
CASSIQWGNQPQHF
TGTGCCAGTAGTATTCAATGGGGCAATCAGCCCCAGCATTTT
>TRBD1|TRBV30|TRBJ2-2|once
CASETGGAGELFF
TGTGCCTCAGAGACAGGGGGGGCCGGGGAGCTGTTTTTT
>TRBD1|TRBV10-2|TRBJ2-7|.
CASSEGQGAYEQYF
TGCGCCAGCAGTGAGGGACAGGGGGCTTACGAGCAGTACTTC
>.|TRBV4-1|TRBJ2-7|.
CASSHFTTDSYEQYF
TGCGCCAGCAGCCACTTTACGACAGACTCCTACGAGCAGTACTTC
>.|TRBV6-5|TRBJ2-3|.
CASSPSTDTQYF
TGTGCCAGCAGCCCTAGCACAGATACGCAGTATTTT
>.|TRBV11-1|TRBJ1-1|.
CASSYSSNTEAFF
TGTGCCAGCAGTTACTCATCGAACACTGAAGCTTTCTTT
>TRBD1|TRBV11-1|TRBJ1-1|.
CASSLEGTGFEAFF
TGTGCCAGCAGCTTAGAGGGGACAGGGTTTGAAGCTTTCTTT
>.|TRBV27|TRBJ2-3|.
CASSLSSTDTQYF
TGTGCCAGCAGTTTGTCTAGCACAGATACGCAGTATTTT
>.|TRBV28|TRBJ2-7|.
CASSFGDYEQYF
TGTGCCAGCAGTTTCGGGGACTACGAGCAGTACTTC
>TRBD1|TRBV15|TRBJ2-1|.
CATSRDRDPVNEQFF
TGTGCCACCAGCAGGGACAGGGACCCTGTCAATGAGCAGTTCTTC
>.|TRBV5-8|TRBJ2-7|once
CASSLQFGGLDEQYF
TGTGCCAGCAGCTTGCAGTTCGGAGGACTTGACGAGCAGTACTTC
>TRBD1|TRBV27|TRBJ1-5|.
CASSPDRVYNQPQHF
TGTGCCAGCAGTCCCGACAGGGTGTACAATCAGCCCCAGCATTTT
>.|TRBV29-1|TRBJ2-2|.
CSVGSPGELFF
TGCAGCGTTGGTAGCCCCGGGGAGCTGTTTTTT
>.|TRBV15|TRBJ1-1|few
CATSRDRGENTEAFF
TGTGCCACCAGCAGAGATCGGGGCGAGAACACTGAAGCTTTCTTT
>TRBD2|TRBV4-3|TRBJ2-1|.
CASSQDLAGGSSSYNEQFF
TGCGCCAGCAGCCAAGATTTAGCGGGGGGCAGTAGCTCCTACAATGAGCAGTTCTTC
>.|TRBV7-9|TRBJ2-5|.
CASSLGYGQHQETQYF
TGTGCCAGCAGTTTAGGATACGGACAGCACCAAGAGACCCAGTACTTC
>TRBD2|TRBV7-9|TRBJ2-1|.
CASSVGLAGSKNEQFF
TGTGCCAGCAGCGTGGGACTAGCGGGATCAAAGAATGAGCAGTTCTTC
>.|TRBV28|TRBJ2-7|.
CASMEGIGRLLDEQYF
TGTGCCAGCATGGAGGGGATAGGCCGCCTTTTGGACGAGCAGTACTTC
>TRBD2|TRBV5-4|TRBJ2-7|.
CASSTEYGTSGYEQYF
TGTGCCAGCAGCACCGAATATGGAACTAGCGGGTACGAGCAGTACTTC
>.|TRBV7-2|TRBJ1-1|.
CASSLGNPEAFF
TGTGCCAGCAGCTTGGGTAACCCTGAAGCTTTCTTT
>TRBD1|TRBV2|TRBJ2-1|once
CASGQGAHNEQFF
TGTGCCAGCGGGCAGGGGGCGCATAATGAGCAGTTCTTC
>TRBD2|TRBV9|TRBJ2-3|.
CASSVGWAGGEGTDTQYF
TGTGCCAGCAGCGTAGGTTGGGCGGGAGGAGAAGGCACAGATACGCAGTATTTT
>TRBD1|TRBV7-6|TRBJ2-7|.
CASSPPGQGYEQYF
TGTGCCAGCAGCCCACCGGGACAGGGCTACGAGCAGTACTTC
>.|TRBV6-1|TRBJ2-7|medium-sized
CASSARDNGYEQYF
TGTGCCAGCAGTGCTCGGGACAACGGCTACGAGCAGTACTTC
>TRBD2|TRBV6-1|TRBJ2-3|medium-sized
CASSDRWEGTDTQYF
TGTGCCAGCAGTGATAGGTGGGAGGGAACAGATACGCAGTATTTT
>.|TRBV4-3|TRBJ1-1|few
CASSQDPGGGTEAFF
TGCGCCAGCAGCCAAGATCCTGGGGGTGGCACTGAAGCTTTCTTT
>.|TRBV19|TRBJ2-7|.
CASSLRQNTGQYF
TGTGCCAGTAGTCTTAGACAGAATACGGGGCAGTACTTC
>.|TRBV27|TRBJ2-3|.
CASSLKRGGDTQYF
TGTGCCAGCAGTTTAAAGAGAGGGGGAGATACGCAGTATTTT
>.|TRBV28|TRBJ2-7|.
CASSSLGTEPYEQYF
TGTGCCAGCAGTTCCCTCGGGACCGAACCCTACGAGCAGTACTTC
>.|TRBV5-5|TRBJ2-7|.
CASSFGGLDEQYF
TGTGCCAGCAGCTTTGGGGGGCTGGACGAGCAGTACTTC
>.|TRBV7-9|TRBJ2-2|.
CASSPPRGASTGELFF
TGTGCCAGCAGCCCACCCCGGGGGGCGAGCACCGGGGAGCTGTTTTTT
>TRBD1|TRBV6-5|TRBJ1-3|once
CASSSGQGVRLDTIYF
TGTGCCAGCAGTTCCGGACAGGGGGTCCGGTTAGACACCATATATTTT
>.|TRBV6-5|TRBJ2-3|.
CASRMIITDTQYF
TGTGCCAGCAGAATGATTATCACAGATACGCAGTATTTT
>.|TRBV6-5|TRBJ1-2|.
CASSYSLGDYGYTF
TGTGCCAGCAGTTACTCGCTTGGGGACTATGGCTACACCTTC
>TRBD1|TRBV10-3|TRBJ2-1|.
CAILGTADNEQFF
TGTGCCATCCTAGGGACAGCAGACAATGAGCAGTTCTTC
>.|TRBV7-9|TRBJ2-7|.
CASTDKAGGSEQYF
TGTGCCAGCACCGATAAGGCGGGTGGAAGCGAGCAGTACTTC